This TCR beta chain appears in the sequencing data of a study of T cell clonality in common variable immunodeficiency. Overall study findings and caveats: Fewer deletions and N-nucleotide insertions were reportedly seen in common variable immunodeficiency TCR beta sequences.

Generated by immunoSEQ multiplex PCR, the TCRdb table keeps only in-frame clones and is missing some. The data show 30,000 to 40,000 clones, with none appearing a single time. Both groups were predominantly of Caucasian heritage. The CDR3 sequence is 15 residues long. The ends lost 5 bases at V and 5 bases at J; junction bases unmatched: 9. CDR1 is SGHTA and CDR2 is FQGNSA in the germline V gene. Many counts were recorded for this clone. Antigen specificity is unknown. The read terminates 3 residues ahead of where the CDR3 ends, so the germline J gene completes it. The origin of this receptor is a person between 18 and 75 years old in good health. Source material: peripheral blood mononuclear cells. V and J are TRBV7-2 and TRBJ2-5, with 9 bases matching TRBD1. CDR3 DNA, as far as it was read: TGTGCCAGCAGCCTGGGGAACAGGGGGCATGAGACC. Amino acids: CASSLGNRGHET. The entire CDR3 protein is CASSLGNRGHETQYF.